This T cell receptor beta chain was identified in a study of CD8 T cells in Susac syndrome. The T cells that were sequenced for TCR beta were CD8+ and CD4+ cells from blood. The multiple sclerosis controls were treatment-naive patients with relapsing-remitting disease that was stable or active. Findings and limits, study-wide: Individuals included in the TCR sequencing and HLA analysis were acknowledged by the study to be relatively few in number.

Regarding this clonotype: What it binds is unknown.

Reverse transcription of roughly 0.5 to 1 ug RNA was performed with random hexamers. With immunoSEQ multiplex PCR, TCR beta CDR3 was amplified across 54 Vbeta and 13 Jbeta. Each CDR3 protein gets one entry after TCRdb re-called the immunoSEQ multiplex PCR reads with MiXCR. Of around 130,000 distinct CDR3 sequences in the sample, 80% were seen once. The length of the CDR3 is 14 residues. CDR1 and CDR2 (germline): MNHNS, SASEGT. Trimming removed 0 bases from V and 4 bases from J, with 8 bases in between. The TCR comes from a human donor with multiple sclerosis. V is TRBV6-1 and J is TRBJ2-3; D not certain. The sequencing sample was made of CD8+ T cells from PBMCs. The CDR3 DNA reads TGTGCCAGCAGTGAAGCGGGAAAGGCAGATACGCAGTATTTT. Translating it yields CASSEAGKADTQYF.